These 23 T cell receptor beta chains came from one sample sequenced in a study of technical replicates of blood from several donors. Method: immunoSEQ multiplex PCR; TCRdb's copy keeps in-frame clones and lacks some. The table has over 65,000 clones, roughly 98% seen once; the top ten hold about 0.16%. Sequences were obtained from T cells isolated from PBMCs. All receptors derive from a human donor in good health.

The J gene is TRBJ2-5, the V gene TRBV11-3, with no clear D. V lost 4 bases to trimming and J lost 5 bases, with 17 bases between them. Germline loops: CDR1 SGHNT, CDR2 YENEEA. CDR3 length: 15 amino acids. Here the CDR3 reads CASSSSRYAVETQYF. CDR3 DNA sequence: TGTGCCAGCAGCTCCAGCAGGTATGCAGTCGAGACCCAGTACTTC.

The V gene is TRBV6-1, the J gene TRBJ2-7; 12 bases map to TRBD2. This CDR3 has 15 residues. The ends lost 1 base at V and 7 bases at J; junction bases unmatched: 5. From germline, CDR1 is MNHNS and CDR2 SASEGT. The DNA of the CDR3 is TGTGCCAGCAGTGAAGTGAGGACTAGCGGGATGGAGCAGTACTTC. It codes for CASSEVRTSGMEQYF.

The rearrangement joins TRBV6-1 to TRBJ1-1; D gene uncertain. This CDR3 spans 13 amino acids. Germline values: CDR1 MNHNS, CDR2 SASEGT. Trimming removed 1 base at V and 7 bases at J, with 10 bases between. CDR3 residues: CASSEVAAVEAFF. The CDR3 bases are TGTGCCAGCAGTGAAGTTGCGGCAGTTGAAGCTTTCTTT.

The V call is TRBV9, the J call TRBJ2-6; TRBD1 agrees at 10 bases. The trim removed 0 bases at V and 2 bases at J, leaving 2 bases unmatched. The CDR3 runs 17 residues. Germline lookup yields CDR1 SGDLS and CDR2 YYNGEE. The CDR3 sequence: CASSVGQGATGANVLTF. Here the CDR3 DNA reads TGTGCCAGCAGCGTAGGACAGGGGGCGACTGGGGCCAACGTCCTGACTTTC.

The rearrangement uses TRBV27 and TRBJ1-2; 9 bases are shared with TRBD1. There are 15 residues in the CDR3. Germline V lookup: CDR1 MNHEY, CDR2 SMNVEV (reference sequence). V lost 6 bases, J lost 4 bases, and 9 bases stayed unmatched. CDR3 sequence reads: CASSPGTGFVYGYTF. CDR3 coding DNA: TGTGCCAGCAGCCCCGGGACAGGGTTCGTCTATGGCTACACCTTC.

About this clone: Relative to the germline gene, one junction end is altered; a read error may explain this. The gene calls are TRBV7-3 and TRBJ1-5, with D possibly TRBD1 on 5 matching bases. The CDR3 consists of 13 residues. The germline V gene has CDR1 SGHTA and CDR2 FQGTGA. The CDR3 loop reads CASSPGQDQPQHF. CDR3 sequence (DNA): TGTGCCAGCAGCCCAGGGCAGGATCAACCCCAGCATTTT.

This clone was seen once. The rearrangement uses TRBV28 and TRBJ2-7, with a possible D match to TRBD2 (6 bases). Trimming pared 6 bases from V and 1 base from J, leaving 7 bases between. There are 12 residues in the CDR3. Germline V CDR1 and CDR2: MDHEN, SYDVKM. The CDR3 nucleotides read TGTGCCAGCAGCGCGGGGTCCTACGAGCAGTACTTC. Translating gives CASSAGSYEQYF.

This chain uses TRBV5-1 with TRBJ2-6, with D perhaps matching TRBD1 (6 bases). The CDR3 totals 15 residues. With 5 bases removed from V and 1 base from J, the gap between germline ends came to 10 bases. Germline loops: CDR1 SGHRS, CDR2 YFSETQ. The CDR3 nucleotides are TGCGCCAGCAGTCTCGACAGGTCTGGGGCCAACGTCCTGACTTTC. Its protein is CASSLDRSGANVLTF. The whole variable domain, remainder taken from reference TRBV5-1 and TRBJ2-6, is KAGVTQTPRYLIKTRGQQVTLSCSPISGHRSVSWYQQTPGQGLQFLFEYFSETQRNKGNFPGRFSGRQFSNSRSEMNVSTLELGDSALYLCASSLDRSGANVLTFGAGSRLTVL.

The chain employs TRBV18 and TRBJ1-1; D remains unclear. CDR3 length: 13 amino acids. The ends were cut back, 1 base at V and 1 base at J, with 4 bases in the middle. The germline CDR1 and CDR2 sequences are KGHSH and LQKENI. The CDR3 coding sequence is TGTGCCAGCTCACCACGGCAGAACACTGAAGCTTTCTTT. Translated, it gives CASSPRQNTEAFF. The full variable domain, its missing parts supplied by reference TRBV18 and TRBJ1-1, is NAGVMQNPRHLVRRRGQEARLRCSPMKGHSHVYWYRQLPEEGLKFMVYLQKENIIDESGMPKERFSAEFPKEGPSILRIQQVVRGDSAAYFCASSPRQNTEAFFGQGTRLTVV.

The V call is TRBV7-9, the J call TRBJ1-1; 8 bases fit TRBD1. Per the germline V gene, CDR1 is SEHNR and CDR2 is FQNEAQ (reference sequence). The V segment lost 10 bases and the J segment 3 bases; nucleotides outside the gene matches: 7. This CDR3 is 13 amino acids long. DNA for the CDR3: TGTGCCACCTCCGAGACAGGGGACACTGAAGCTTTCTTT. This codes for CATSETGDTEAFF.

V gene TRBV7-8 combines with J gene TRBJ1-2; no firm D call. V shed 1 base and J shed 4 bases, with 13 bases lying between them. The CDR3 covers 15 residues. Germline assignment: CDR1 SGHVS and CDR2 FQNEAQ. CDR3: CASSLDSRGGYGYTF. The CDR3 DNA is TGTGCCAGCAGCTTAGATTCGCGGGGAGGCTATGGCTACACCTTC.

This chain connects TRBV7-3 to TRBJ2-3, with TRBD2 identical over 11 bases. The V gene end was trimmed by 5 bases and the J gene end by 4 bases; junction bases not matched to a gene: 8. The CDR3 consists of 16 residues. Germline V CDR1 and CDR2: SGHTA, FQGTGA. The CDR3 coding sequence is TGTGCCAGCAGCCCGGTAGCGGGGGGGGTTGCAGATACGCAGTATTTT. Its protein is CASSPVAGGVADTQYF. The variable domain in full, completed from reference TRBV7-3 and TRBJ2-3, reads GAGVSQTPSNKVTEKGKYVELRCDPISGHTALYWYRQSLGQGPEFLIYFQGTGAADDSGLPNDRFFAVRPEGSVSTLKIQRTERGDSAVYLCASSPVAGGVADTQYFGPGTRLTVL.

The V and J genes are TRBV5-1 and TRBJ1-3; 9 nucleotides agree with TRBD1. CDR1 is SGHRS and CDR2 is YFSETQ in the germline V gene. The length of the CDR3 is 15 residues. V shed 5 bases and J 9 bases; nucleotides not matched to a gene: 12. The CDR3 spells CASSRGQGQRSTIYF. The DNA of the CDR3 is TGCGCCAGCAGTCGTGGACAGGGGCAAAGAAGCACCATATATTTT.

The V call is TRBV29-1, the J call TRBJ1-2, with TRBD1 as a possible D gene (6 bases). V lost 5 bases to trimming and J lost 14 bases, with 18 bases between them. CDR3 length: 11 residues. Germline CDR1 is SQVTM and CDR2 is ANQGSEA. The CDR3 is CSVLKQGNRTF. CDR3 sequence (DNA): TGCAGCGTTCTAAAACAGGGTAATAGGACCTTC.

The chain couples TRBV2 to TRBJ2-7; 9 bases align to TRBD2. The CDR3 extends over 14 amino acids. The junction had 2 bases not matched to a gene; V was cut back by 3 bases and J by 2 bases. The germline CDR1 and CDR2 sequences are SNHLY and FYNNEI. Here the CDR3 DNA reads TGTGCCAGCAGTGATCCTAGCGGGGCCTACGAGCAGTACTTC. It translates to CASSDPSGAYEQYF.

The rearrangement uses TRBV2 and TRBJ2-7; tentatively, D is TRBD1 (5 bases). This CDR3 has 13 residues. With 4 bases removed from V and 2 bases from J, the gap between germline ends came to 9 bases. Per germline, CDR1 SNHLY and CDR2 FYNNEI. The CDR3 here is CASSVGQTYEQYF. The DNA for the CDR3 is TGTGCCAGCAGTGTAGGACAAACCTACGAGCAGTACTTC.

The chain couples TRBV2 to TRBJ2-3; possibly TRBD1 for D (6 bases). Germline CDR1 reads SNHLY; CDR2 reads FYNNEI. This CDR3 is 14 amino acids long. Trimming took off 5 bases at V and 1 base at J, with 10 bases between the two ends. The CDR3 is CASSWGLGTDTQYF. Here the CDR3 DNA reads TGTGCCAGCAGTTGGGGGCTAGGCACAGATACGCAGTATTTT.

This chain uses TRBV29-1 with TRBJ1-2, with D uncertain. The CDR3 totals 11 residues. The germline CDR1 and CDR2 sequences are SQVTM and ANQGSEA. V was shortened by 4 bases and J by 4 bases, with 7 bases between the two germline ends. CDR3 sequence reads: CSVVMSYGYTF. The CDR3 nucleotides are TGCAGCGTTGTAATGAGCTATGGCTACACCTTC.

The CDR3: CASSHRDRGGETQYF. Here the CDR3 DNA reads TGTGCCAGCAGCCATAGAGACAGGGGAGGAGAGACCCAGTACTTC. The chain carries TRBV6-5 and TRBJ2-5, with TRBD1 identical over 8 bases. The germline CDR1 and CDR2 sequences are MNHEY and SVGAGI. With V trimmed by 6 bases and J by 4 bases, 10 bases remained unmatched. The CDR3 is 15 residues long.

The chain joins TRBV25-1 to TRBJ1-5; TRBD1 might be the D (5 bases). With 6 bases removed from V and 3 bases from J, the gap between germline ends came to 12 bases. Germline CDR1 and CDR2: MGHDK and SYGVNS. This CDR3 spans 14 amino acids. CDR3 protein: CASSGTAVNQPQHF. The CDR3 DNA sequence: TGTGCCAGCAGCGGGACTGCGGTCAATCAGCCCCAGCATTTT.

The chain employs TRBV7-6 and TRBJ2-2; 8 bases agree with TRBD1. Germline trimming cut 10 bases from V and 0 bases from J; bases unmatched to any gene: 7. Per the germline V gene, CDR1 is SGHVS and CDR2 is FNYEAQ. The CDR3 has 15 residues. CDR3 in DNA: TGTGCCACCAGGGGGCGAGGATCGAACACCGGGGAGCTGTTTTTT. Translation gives CATRGRGSNTGELFF.

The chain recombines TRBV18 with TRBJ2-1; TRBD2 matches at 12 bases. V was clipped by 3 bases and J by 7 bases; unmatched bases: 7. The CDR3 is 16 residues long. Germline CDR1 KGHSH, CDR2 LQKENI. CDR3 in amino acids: CASSPTTSGSMNEQFF. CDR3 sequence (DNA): TGTGCCAGCTCACCCACGACTAGCGGGAGTATGAATGAGCAGTTCTTC. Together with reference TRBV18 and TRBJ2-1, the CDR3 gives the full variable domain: NAGVMQNPRHLVRRRGQEARLRCSPMKGHSHVYWYRQLPEEGLKFMVYLQKENIIDESGMPKERFSAEFPKEGPSILRIQQVVRGDSAAYFCASSPTTSGSMNEQFFGPGTRLTVL.

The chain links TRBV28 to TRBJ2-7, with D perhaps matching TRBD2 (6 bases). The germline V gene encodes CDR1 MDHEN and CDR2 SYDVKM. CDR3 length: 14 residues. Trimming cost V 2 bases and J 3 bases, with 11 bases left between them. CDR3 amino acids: CASSLDGTHYEQYF. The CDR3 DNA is TGTGCCAGCAGTTTAGATGGGACTCACTACGAGCAGTACTTC.